This TCR beta chain was found in a study of blood T cell repertoires in COVID-19. Study-level information: PBMCs, B-cell-depleted T cells, or T cells were the source of the cDNA or gDNA that made up the material.

V lost 6 bases, J lost 0 bases, and 12 bases lay in between. The CDR3 has 15 amino acids. Looked up from germline, CDR1 is MNHEY and CDR2 is SVGAGI. This clone was seen only once. TCRdb's table, derived via immunoSEQ multiplex PCR, lists solely in-frame clones and lacks some. The data contain tens of thousands of clones, approximately 86% of them seen just once; the ten biggest clones take up roughly 6.5%. The sample comprised peripheral blood. The origin of this receptor is a man aged 55 to 70 with acute or convalescent COVID-19. The J gene is TRBJ1-5, the V gene TRBV6-5; tentative D call: TRBD1 (6 bases). Here the CDR3 DNA reads TGTGCCAGCAGCCCCGGACAGAATAGCAATCAGCCCCAGCATTTT. It codes for CASSPGQNSNQPQHF.